Below are 9 T cell receptor beta chains sequenced from a single sample in a study of T cell responses to AZD1222 COVID-19 vaccine. The method was immunoSEQ multiplex PCR; TCRdb's version includes in-frame clones alone and lacks a portion of them. The sample lists around 130,000 clones, 80% to 90% occurring once. The sequences come from peripheral blood, collected on day 0 of AZD1222 vaccination. These receptor sequences come from an adult in good health.

This chain links TRBV19 with TRBJ2-1; TRBD2 matches at 13 bases. Looked up from germline, CDR1 is LNHDA and CDR2 is SQIVND (reference sequence). V lost 3 bases to trimming and J lost 9 bases; unmatched junction nucleotides: 8. This CDR3 contains 16 residues. This CDR3 is CASSIPVGTSGIEQFF. The CDR3 bases are TGTGCCAGTAGTATCCCCGTAGGGACTAGCGGGATTGAGCAGTTCTTC.

This clone occurred a few times. The chain combines TRBV28 with TRBJ1-3; D unresolved. The CDR3 runs to 19 residues. Germline CDR1 MDHEN, CDR2 SYDVKM. V lost 6 bases to trimming and J lost 0 bases, with 24 bases between them. The CDR3 spells CASSPMPMLGLNSGNTIYF. The CDR3, as DNA: TGTGCCAGCAGCCCAATGCCCATGTTGGGTCTCAACTCTGGAAACACCATATATTTT.

This clone was detected once. The chain links TRBV10-3 to TRBJ1-1; tentatively, D is TRBD1 (5 bases). This CDR3 is 15 amino acids long. Deletions cut 4 bases from V and 3 bases from J, with 15 bases between. Germline CDR1 reads ENHRY; CDR2 reads SYGVKD. CDR3 sequence reads: CAISALGGTHTEAFF. The CDR3 bases are TGTGCCATCAGTGCCTTGGGGGGGACGCACACTGAAGCTTTCTTT.

This chain links TRBV30 with TRBJ2-3; D call uncertain. Germline V gene lookup returns CDR1 GTSNPN and CDR2 SVGIG (reference sequence). V shed 4 bases and J shed 5 bases, with 10 bases lying between them. The CDR3 contains 12 residues. CDR3 nucleotide sequence: TGTGCCTGGACCCTTGGCGGAGATACGCAGTATTTT. It encodes CAWTLGGDTQYF.

The V call is TRBV11-2, the J call TRBJ2-2; possibly TRBD1 for D (5 bases). CDR3 length: 16 residues. Germline CDR1 is SGHAT and CDR2 is FQNNGV. V lost 5 bases to trimming and J lost 8 bases, with 21 bases between them. The CDR3 loop is CASSPDRVSYGGELFF. The CDR3 coding sequence is TGTGCCAGCAGCCCCGACAGAGTTTCTTACGGAGGGGAGCTGTTTTTT.

The genes are TRBV7-2 and TRBJ2-5; 13 bases fit TRBD2. Trimming at V came to 6 bases and at J to 5 bases, leaving 9 bases not matched to a gene. The CDR3 has 16 amino acids. Germline-derived CDR1 and CDR2 are SGHTA and FQGNSA. CDR3 coding DNA: TGTGCCAGCAGTTCCGGACTAGCGGGAGTAGTGGAGACCCAGTACTTC. Translated, it gives CASSSGLAGVVETQYF.

The chain is built from TRBV4-2 and TRBJ2-7; 10 bases are a match to TRBD2. The ends lost 1 base at V and 0 bases at J; junction bases unmatched: 0. From germline, CDR1 is LGHNA and CDR2 YNFKEQ. The CDR3 is 15 residues long. CDR3 coding DNA: TGTGCCAGCAGCCAAGGACTAGCGGGCTCCTACGAGCAGTACTTC. It is translated as CASSQGLAGSYEQYF.

The chain carries TRBV6-2 or TRBV6-3 and TRBJ2-5; a weak D match, TRBD2 (6 bases). Per the germline V gene, CDR1 is MNHEY and CDR2 is SVGEGT. The CDR3 spans 13 residues. The V and J ends lost 6 bases and 7 bases respectively, with 15 bases between them. The CDR3 nucleotides are TGTGCCAGCAGCCGGACTACCCTGAGGACCCAGTACTTC. This gives the protein CASSRTTLRTQYF.

The chain is built from TRBV6-5 and TRBJ1-5; possible D gene TRBD1, 6 bases. Trimming took 7 bases from V and 3 from J, leaving 16 bases between them. The CDR3 has 15 residues. Germline V gene sequence: CDR1 MNHEY, CDR2 SVGAGI. The CDR3 protein is CASKTTTGTNQPQHF. In DNA form, the CDR3 reads TGTGCCAGCAAAACGACGACAGGTACCAATCAGCCCCAGCATTTT.